These 14 T cell receptor beta chains originate from one sample sequenced in a study of blood T cells in healthy people across ages. Then a second PCR, running about 7 to 11 cycles, was carried out with a sample-barcoded 5' primer and a J-beta primer mix. MiXCR, applied by TCRdb to the 5' RACE reads, yields one record per CDR3 protein. The sample holds about 840,000 distinct CDR3 sequences, just under 30% seen once. These data were also reused for a study on T cells of mothers and their children.

The sequencing sample was made of blood. Every receptor here comes from a woman aged 40-49 years in good health.

This clonotype was seen at least ten times. This chain connects TRBV27 to TRBJ2-7, with no clear D. Trimming cost V 2 bases and J 3 bases, with 8 bases left between them. Germline V CDR1 and CDR2: MNHEY, SMNVEV (reference sequence). This CDR3 has 13 residues. In nucleotides, the CDR3 is TGTGCCAGCAGTTTAACGGCAGACTACGAGCAGTACTTC. Its translation is CASSLTADYEQYF.

Worth noting for this clonotype: One end of the junction is discordant with germline, which a read error may explain. The gene calls are TRBV28 and TRBJ2-1; no definite D call. This CDR3 comprises 12 residues. The V gene's germline CDR1 is MDHEN and CDR2 SYDVKM. The CDR3, as DNA: TGTGCCAACAGTTTATTTCTCGATGAGCAGTTCTTC. It translates to CANSLFLDEQFF.

This clonotype has a count of ten or more. The chain is built from TRBV7-2 and TRBJ2-4; 10 bases align to TRBD1. Germline V gene sequence: CDR1 SGHTA, CDR2 FQGNSA. The CDR3 is made up of 14 amino acids. V lost 4 bases and J lost 7; bases outside the gene matches: 4. The CDR3: CASSSGTGVNIQYF. As DNA, the CDR3 is TGTGCCAGCAGCTCGGGGACAGGGGTTAACATTCAGTACTTC. Combining the CDR3 with reference TRBV7-2 and TRBJ2-4 gives the whole variable domain GAGVSQSPSNKVTEKGKDVELRCDPISGHTALYWYRQSLGQGLEFLIYFQGNSAPDKSGLPSDRFSAERTGGSVSTLTIQRTQQEDSAVYLCASSSGTGVNIQYFGAGTRLSVL.

In the case of this clonotype: With a much larger clone just one base away, this may be a read error. V gene TRBV29-1 combines with J gene TRBJ2-4; 8 bases fit TRBD1. The CDR3 has 13 amino acids. In germline, CDR1 is SQVTM, CDR2 ANQGSEA. V gave up 5 bases and J gave up 13 bases; unmatched junction bases: 13. CDR3 in amino acids: CSVNQDRVNEQYF. Here the CDR3 DNA reads TGCAGCGTTAACCAGGACAGGGTTAATGAGCAGTACTTC.

This CDR3 is CASSQDPGAGDNEQFF. For the CDR3, the DNA is TGCGCCAGCAGCCAAGATCCGGGGGCCGGGGACAATGAGCAGTTCTTC. V usage is TRBV4-1 and J usage is TRBJ2-1; TRBD1 or TRBD2 may be the D gene (6 bases each). CDR3 length: 16 amino acids. V was cut by 0 bases and J by 5 bases, with 14 bases left in between. The germline V gene encodes CDR1 MGHRA and CDR2 YSYEKL.

A few counts support this clonotype. The rearrangement uses TRBV7-6 and TRBJ2-1; 8 bases are shared with TRBD2. Germline CDR1 is SGHVS and CDR2 is FNYEAQ. Trimming removed 1 base from V and 6 bases from J; junction bases left unmatched: 5. CDR3 length: 15 residues. The CDR3 region has the DNA TGTGCCAGCAGCTTAGGGCTAGCGGGTACCAATGAGCAGTTCTTC. Translated, it gives CASSLGLAGTNEQFF.

The chain employs TRBV6-5 and TRBJ1-4; TRBD1 aligns across 9 bases. Germline CDR1 and CDR2: MNHEY and SVGAGI. The CDR3 sequence is 19 residues long. With V trimmed by 0 bases and J by 7 bases, 15 bases remained unmatched. The CDR3 DNA reads TGTGCCAGCAGTTACTCGATTGGGACAGGGAGGACCCTCAGTGAAAAACTGTTTTTT. Translation: CASSYSIGTGRTLSEKLFF.

As for this clonotype: This may arise from a read error, as a much more abundant clone is one base away. V gene TRBV20-1 combines with J gene TRBJ2-5; D call uncertain. The CDR3 length is 12 residues. Germline V gives CDR1 DFQATT, CDR2 SNEGSKA (reference sequence). CDR3 nucleotide sequence: TGCAGTGCGCAGACCCATCAAGAGGCCCAGTACTTC. Amino acids: CSAQTHQEAQYF.

Comments on this clonotype: A junction boundary mismatches the germline segment, possibly from a read error. The rearrangement links TRBV6-5 to TRBJ2-3; a possible D gene is TRBD1 (5 bases). CDR1 MNHEY and CDR2 SVGAGI come from the germline V gene. The CDR3 is 14 residues long. The DNA for the CDR3 is TGTGCCACCCGGCCCCCAGGGATCACAGATACACAGTATTTT. Protein sequence: CATRPPGITDTQYF.

The chain's CDR3 is CASSLGGTGGKNEQFF. Written as DNA, the CDR3 is TGTGCCAGCAGCTTAGGGGGGACAGGGGGCAAAAATGAGCAGTTCTTC. The chain employs TRBV7-3 and TRBJ2-1; 12 bases map to TRBD1. The CDR3 is 16 amino acids. Looked up from germline, CDR1 is SGHTA and CDR2 is FQGTGA. The V segment lost 2 bases and the J segment 7 bases; nucleotides outside the gene matches: 6. Variable domain in full (rest from reference TRBV7-3 and TRBJ2-1): GAGVSQTPSNKVTEKGKYVELRCDPISGHTALYWYRQSLGQGPEFLIYFQGTGAADDSGLPNDRFFAVRPEGSVSTLKIQRTERGDSAVYLCASSLGGTGGKNEQFFGPGTRLTVL.

The V and J genes are TRBV28 and TRBJ1-2; D perhaps matches TRBD1 (5 bases). Germline assignment: CDR1 MDHEN and CDR2 SYDVKM. This CDR3 comprises 14 residues. V lost 7 bases and J 1 base, leaving 13 bases between the germline ends. The CDR3 nucleotides read TGTGCCAGCACCCAGGGTGGAGGTAACTATGGCTACACCTTC. Translating gives CASTQGGGNYGYTF.

The CDR3, as DNA: TGTGCCCGCACCCCTGGACAGGGGGCGAGGAATGAGCAGTTCTTC. This gives the protein CARTPGQGARNEQFF. The V and J genes are TRBV5-6 and TRBJ2-1; 11 nucleotides align to TRBD1. The CDR3 consists of 15 residues. V dropped 10 bases and J dropped 7; count of bases not matched to a gene: 13. The germline CDR1 and CDR2 sequences are SGHDT and YYEEEE.

This clonotype has only a few counts. This sequence joins TRBV20-1 and TRBJ1-2; 10 nucleotides match TRBD1. The CDR3 spans 12 residues. Losses at the gene ends were 6 bases for V and 5 bases for J; bases not matched to a gene: 3. CDR1 DFQATT and CDR2 SNEGSKA come from the germline V gene (reference sequence). CDR3: CSAGDRGYGYTF. The CDR3 bases are TGCAGTGCGGGGGACAGGGGTTATGGCTACACCTTC.

This clonotype was seen more than once but under ten times. The V and J genes are TRBV7-2 and TRBJ1-1, with D unresolved. Trimming took off 3 bases at V and 6 bases at J, with 5 bases between the two ends. Germline V gene lookup returns CDR1 SGHTA and CDR2 FQGNSA. The CDR3 runs to 11 residues. This chain's CDR3 is CASSLTPEAFF. Here the CDR3 DNA reads TGTGCCAGCAGCTTGACCCCTGAAGCTTTCTTT. The full variable domain, its missing parts supplied by reference TRBV7-2 and TRBJ1-1, is GAGVSQSPSNKVTEKGKDVELRCDPISGHTALYWYRQSLGQGLEFLIYFQGNSAPDKSGLPSDRFSAERTGGSVSTLTIQRTQQEDSAVYLCASSLTPEAFFGQGTRLTVV.